This passage covers 18 T cell receptor beta chains from one sample sequenced in a study of cytomegalovirus exposure and HLA in healthy donors. Amplification used 60 Vbeta primers and 13 Jbeta primers. TCRdb's copy holds only in-frame clones and misses some; the assay was immunoSEQ multiplex PCR. The sample consists of about 80,000 clones, roughly 80% of them appearing once. Sequencing was carried out using PBMCs. Receptors were obtained from a man in his fifties or sixties in good health and CMV-seropositive.

The J gene is TRBJ2-1, the V gene TRBV4-1; D is undetermined. This CDR3 comprises 11 residues. The germline gives CDR1 MGHRA, CDR2 YSYEKL. The V gene lost 4 bases and the J gene lost 7 bases, with 5 bases spanning the gap. CDR3 DNA sequence: TGCGCCAGCAGCCTAGTAAATGAGCAGTTCTTC. Encoded protein: CASSLVNEQFF.

This chain uses TRBV21-1 with TRBJ2-1; the D call in the table, TRBD2, was not verified against the DNA. TRBV21-1 is classified as a pseudogene. The CDR3 extends over 13 amino acids. The CDR3 nucleotides are TGTGCCTTATGGAGCGGGAGGTGCAATGAGCAGTTCTTC. It specifies CALWSGRCNEQFF.

This clone was recorded a few times. The CDR3: CASSLGGQGSYEQYF. CDR3 DNA sequence: TGTGCCAGCAGCTTAGGGGGACAGGGCTCCTACGAGCAGTACTTC. This chain joins TRBV11-2 and TRBJ2-7; 9 nucleotides agree with TRBD1. Unmatched junction bases numbered 1, after V lost 1 base and J lost 0 bases. The germline gives CDR1 SGHAT, CDR2 FQNNGV. The CDR3 sequence is 15 residues long.

The table lists this clone with a few counts. The same CDR3 arises from other DNA sequences in this sample as well. The rearrangement uses TRBV7-2 and TRBJ2-7; 7 bases align to TRBD1. The CDR3 totals 14 residues. Losses at the gene ends were 5 bases for V and 2 bases for J; bases not matched to a gene: 6. CDR1 and CDR2 (germline): SGHTA, FQGNSA. CDR3 bases: TGTGCCAGCAGCCAATGGACAGGCCCCTACGAGCAGTACTTC. It is translated as CASSQWTGPYEQYF. The whole variable domain, remainder taken from reference TRBV7-2 and TRBJ2-7, is GAGVSQSPSNKVTEKGKDVELRCDPISGHTALYWYRQSLGQGLEFLIYFQGNSAPDKSGLPSDRFSAERTGGSVSTLTIQRTQQEDSAVYLCASSQWTGPYEQYFGPGTRLTVT.

The gene calls are TRBV7-2 and TRBJ2-3; D gene unclear. CDR3 length equals 14 residues. Germline V gives CDR1 SGHTA, CDR2 FQGNSA. V lost 4 bases, J lost 5 bases, and 13 bases lay in between. In nucleotides, the CDR3 is TGTGCCAGCAGCTCCTTGGGCCCCGGAGATACGCAGTATTTT. Protein sequence: CASSSLGPGDTQYF.

The gene calls are TRBV18 and TRBJ2-7; the D gene is possibly TRBD1 (6 bases). This CDR3 is built from 13 residues. The V gene lost 0 bases and the J gene lost 4 bases, with 7 bases spanning the gap. Germline CDR1 and CDR2: KGHSH and LQKENI. The CDR3 coding sequence is TGTGCCAGCTCACCACCTCAGGGGTACGAGCAGTACTTC. It translates to CASSPPQGYEQYF.

This clone was seen only once. J is TRBJ1-5 and V is TRBV27, with a possible D match to TRBD1 (5 bases). The CDR3 is made up of 14 amino acids. CDR1 and CDR2 from the germline V gene are MNHEY and SMNVEV (reference sequence). V was trimmed by 4 bases and J by 0 bases, leaving 7 bases between them. CDR3 loop: CASSYDSSNQPQHF. The CDR3 nucleotides read TGTGCCAGCAGTTACGACAGTAGCAATCAGCCCCAGCATTTT.

V is TRBV7-2 and J is TRBJ1-5; D remains ambiguous. The germline V gene encodes CDR1 SGHTA and CDR2 FQGNSA. The CDR3 covers 12 residues. Between the trimmed V and J ends, which lost 4 bases and 8 bases, there was a span of 9 bases. The CDR3 is CASSSGVEPQHF. The CDR3 nucleotides are TGTGCCAGCAGCTCCGGGGTGGAGCCCCAGCATTTT.

This chain connects TRBV29-1 to TRBJ2-1; no clear D. Trimming removed 4 bases from V and 2 bases from J, with 12 bases in between. There are 14 residues in the CDR3. CDR1 is SQVTM and CDR2 is ANQGSEA in the germline V gene. The CDR3 DNA sequence: TGCAGCGTTGTAGGATACAGAGCCTACAATGAGCAGTTCTTC. This sequence encodes CSVVGYRAYNEQFF.

J is TRBJ2-3 and V is TRBV6-5, with D possibly TRBD2 on 5 matching bases. V gave up 6 bases and J gave up 4 bases, with 11 bases separating them. CDR3 length: 13 amino acids. Germline CDR1 is MNHEY and CDR2 is SVGAGI. The CDR3 coding sequence is TGTGCCAGCAGACCCCCGGAGGCAGATACGCAGTATTTT. It specifies CASRPPEADTQYF.

V and J are TRBV5-1 and TRBJ2-5; TRBD1 matches at 10 bases. V gave up 3 bases and J gave up 5 bases; unmatched junction bases: 4. Germline V gives CDR1 SGHRS, CDR2 YFSETQ. The CDR3 has 14 residues. The DNA of the CDR3 is TGCGCCAGCAGCTCGACAGGGGGCAGGGAGACCCAGTACTTC. It codes for CASSSTGGRETQYF.

V and J are TRBV7-8 and TRBJ2-5; TRBD1 might be the D (5 bases). The CDR3 runs to 11 residues. Trimming stripped 8 bases from V and 1 base from J, with 5 bases between. Germline loops: CDR1 SGHVS, CDR2 FQNEAQ. The CDR3 spells CASGAQETQYF. The CDR3 coding sequence is TGTGCCAGCGGGGCCCAAGAGACCCAGTACTTC.

This clone was counted between two and nine times. V gene TRBV6-5 combines with J gene TRBJ2-2, with 7 nucleotides matching TRBD1. CDR3 length equals 13 residues. V dropped 5 bases and J dropped 8; count of bases not matched to a gene: 5. CDR1 MNHEY and CDR2 SVGAGI come from the germline V gene. The CDR3 DNA sequence: TGTGCCAGCAGTCCAGGGACAGCAGGGGAGCTGTTTTTT. It translates to CASSPGTAGELFF.

This sequence joins TRBV18 and TRBJ2-1; maybe TRBD2 (6 bases). Deletions cut 5 bases from V and 0 bases from J, with 11 bases between. The length of the CDR3 is 15 residues. From germline, CDR1 is KGHSH and CDR2 LQKENI. The CDR3 protein is CASSEQEGSYNEQFF. The CDR3 region has the DNA TGTGCCAGCTCAGAGCAGGAGGGCTCCTACAATGAGCAGTTCTTC.

J is TRBJ1-2 and V is TRBV5-5; 7 bases are a match to TRBD1. There are 13 residues in the CDR3. Unmatched junction bases numbered 8, after V lost 4 bases and J lost 8 bases. The germline CDR1 and CDR2 sequences are SGHKS and YYEKEE (reference sequence). CDR3 residues: CASSQGTVRGYTF. In DNA, the CDR3 is TGTGCCAGCAGCCAAGGGACAGTCAGAGGCTACACCTTC.

The chain employs TRBV4-1 and TRBJ1-5; unclear D gene. Germline CDR1 is MGHRA and CDR2 is YSYEKL. CDR3 length equals 13 residues. The V and J ends lost 2 bases and 8 bases respectively, with 10 bases between them. CDR3 sequence (DNA): TGCGCCAGCAGCCAACCTCCCCGGGAGCCCCAGCATTTT. Amino acid sequence: CASSQPPREPQHF.

This clone showed up just a few times. This chain links TRBV4-1 with TRBJ2-7; 8 nucleotides align to TRBD2. The CDR3 spans 15 residues. J was trimmed by 4 bases and V by 4 bases; bases with no gene match: 9. CDR1 is MGHRA and CDR2 is YSYEKL in the germline V gene. This CDR3 reads CASSREPGGVYEQYF. The CDR3 bases are TGCGCCAGCAGCCGGGAGCCGGGAGGGGTTTACGAGCAGTACTTC.

This rearrangement joins TRBV6-5 to TRBJ1-2; D is unresolved. This CDR3 is 13 amino acids long. In germline, CDR1 is MNHEY, CDR2 SVGAGI. Trimming cost V 6 bases and J 9 bases, with 17 bases left between them. DNA for the CDR3: TGTGCCAGCAGCCCTAGGCCCTTCGGGAGCTACACCTTC. It specifies CASSPRPFGSYTF.